These T cell receptor beta chains were read from a single sample in a study of T cells of healthy individuals. TCRdb re-called the 5' RACE reads with MiXCR, one entry per CDR3 protein. The sample shows 40,000 to 60,000 distinct CDR3 sequences, under 15% of them seen only once. These receptors were collected from a human donor in good health. Both conserved end residues are part of each CDR3. A D gene is named only where the DNA matches it firmly. Clone size, where shown, is once, few, many, or a class for clones that have expanded.

d_call j_call clone_size v_call cdr3_nt cdr3_aa
. TRBJ2-5 . TRBV4-1 TGCGCCAGCAGCCAAGATAGAGACGGCAAAGAGACCCAGTACTTC CASSQDRDGKETQYF
. TRBJ1-5 medium-sized TRBV20-1 TGCAGTGCTTCACAGGATAGCAATCAGCCCCAGCATTTT CSASQDSNQPQHF
TRBD1 TRBJ2-5 many TRBV20-1 TGCAGTGCTAGACAGACAGGGGGAGGAGAGACCCAGTACTTC CSARQTGGGETQYF
TRBD2 TRBJ2-3 many TRBV25-1 TGTGCCAGCAGTGAATATAATATCCCCGGTAGCGGGAGATCGGATACGCAGTATTTT CASSEYNIPGSGRSDTQYF
TRBD1 TRBJ2-1 . TRBV7-2 TGTGCCAGCGGCGCAAACCCCGGGACAGGCTACAATGAGCAGTTCTTC CASGANPGTGYNEQFF
. TRBJ2-1 many TRBV7-2 TGTGCCAGCAGCTCCGGACAGTTCAACCATGAGCAGTTCTTC CASSSGQFNHEQFF
. TRBJ1-2 many TRBV5-6 TGTGCCAGCAGCTTCGGGGCCCGGGATAGTGGCTACACCTTC CASSFGARDSGYTF
TRBD2 TRBJ2-4 few TRBV5-1 TGCGCCAGCAGCCCGTTCCCGGGACTAGCCGTCATTCAGTACTTC CASSPFPGLAVIQYF
. TRBJ1-1 many TRBV5-5 TGTGCCAGCAGTTCTTCCATGAACACTGAAGCTTTCTTT CASSSSMNTEAFF
. TRBJ1-6 many TRBV3-2 TGTGCCAGCAGCCAAGATCTCAGCTCCTATAATTCACCCCTCCACTTT CASSQDLSSYNSPLHF
TRBD1 TRBJ2-6 many TRBV14 TGTGCCAGCAGCCGGCGCCCCGGGACAGGGTCTGGGGCCAACGTCCTGACTTTC CASSRRPGTGSGANVLTF
. TRBJ2-2 many TRBV4-3 TGCGCCAGCAGCCAAGATTTTTTAGGTGCAGAGCCGAACACCGGGGAGCTGTTTTTT CASSQDFLGAEPNTGELFF
. TRBJ1-4 few TRBV20-1 TGCAGTGCTAGAGATCGAAAAAGTATCTCTGAAAAACTGTTTTTT CSARDRKSISEKLFF
TRBD1 TRBJ2-2 few TRBV7-9 TGTGCCAGCAGCGTCGGTCGGGGACAGGGGGTAACCGGGGAGCTGTTTTTT CASSVGRGQGVTGELFF
TRBD2 TRBJ2-3 . TRBV18 TGTGCCAGCTCACCAAGGCAGCGGGGGCGCACAGATACGCAGTATTTT CASSPRQRGRTDTQYF
. TRBJ2-1 many TRBV18 TGTGCCAGCTCACCGCCCTTAGCGGCGAGCTCCTACAATGAGCAGTTCTTC CASSPPLAASSYNEQFF
. TRBJ2-5 many TRBV12-5 TGTGCTAGTGGTTTTGGGGGGGCCGGGTTGGAGACCCAGTACTTC CASGFGGAGLETQYF